This T cell receptor beta chain derives from a study of blood T cell repertoires in COVID-19. Study-wide background: From the United States, Italy and Spain came samples of acute and convalescent COVID-19. T cells, B-cell-depleted T cells, or PBMCs provided the cDNA or gDNA that served as material.

CDR1 LNHDA and CDR2 SQIVND come from the germline V gene (reference sequence). There are 16 residues in the CDR3. V was cut by 3 bases and J by 1 base, with 13 bases left in between. In the authors' methods: Quantification of nucleated cells was approximated via reference gene primer amplification. The data were produced by immunoSEQ multiplex PCR, yet TCRdb's version contains in-frame clones alone and is incomplete. Clone size and the V and J calls come from that table; the DNA yielded D and trimming. In the table there are about 38,000 clones, about nine tenths of which are singletons. The chain has TRBV19 and TRBJ2-1, with D possibly being TRBD2 (6 bases). The sample consisted of peripheral blood. The source of this sequence is a human donor in a cohort sampled during active COVID-19. In nucleotides, the CDR3 is TGTGCCAGTAGTATTGGTGGGGCGGGGTCCTACAATGAGCAGTTCTTC. It encodes CASSIGGAGSYNEQFF. Based on the CDR3 plus reference TRBV19 and TRBJ2-1, the full variable domain is DGGITQSPKYLFRKEGQNVTLSCEQNLNHDAMYWYRQDPGQGLRLIYYSQIVNDFQKGDIAEGYSVSREKKESFPLTVTSAQKNPTAFYLCASSIGGAGSYNEQFFGPGTRLTVL.